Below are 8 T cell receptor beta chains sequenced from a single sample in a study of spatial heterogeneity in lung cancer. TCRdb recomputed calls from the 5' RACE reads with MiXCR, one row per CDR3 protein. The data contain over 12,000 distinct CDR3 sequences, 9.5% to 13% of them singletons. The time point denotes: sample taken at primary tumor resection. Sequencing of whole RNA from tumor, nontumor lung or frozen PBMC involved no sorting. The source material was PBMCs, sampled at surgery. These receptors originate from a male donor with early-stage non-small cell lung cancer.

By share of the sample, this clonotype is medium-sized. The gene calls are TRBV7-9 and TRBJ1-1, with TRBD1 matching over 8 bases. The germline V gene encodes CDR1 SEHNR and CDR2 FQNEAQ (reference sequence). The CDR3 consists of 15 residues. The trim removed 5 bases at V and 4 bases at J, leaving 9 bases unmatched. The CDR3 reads CASSQGDRGGTEAFF. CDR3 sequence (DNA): TGTGCCAGCAGCCAAGGAGACAGGGGTGGCACTGAAGCTTTCTTT. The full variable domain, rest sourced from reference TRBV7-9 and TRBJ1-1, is DTGVSQNPRHKITKRGQNVTFRCDPISEHNRLYWYRQTLGQGPEFLTYFQNEAQLEKSRLLSDRFSAERPKGSFSTLEIQRTEQGDSAMYLCASSQGDRGGTEAFFGQGTRLTVV.

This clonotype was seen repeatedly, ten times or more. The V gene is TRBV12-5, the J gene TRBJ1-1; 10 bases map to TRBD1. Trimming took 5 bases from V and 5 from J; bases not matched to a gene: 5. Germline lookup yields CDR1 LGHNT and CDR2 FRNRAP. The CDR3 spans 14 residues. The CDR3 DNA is TGTGCTAGTGGTAACCCGGGACAGGGGACTGAAGCTTTCTTT. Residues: CASGNPGQGTEAFF. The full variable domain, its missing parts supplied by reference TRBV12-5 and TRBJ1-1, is DARVTQTPRHKVTEMGQEVTMRCQPILGHNTVFWYRQTMMQGLELLAYFRNRAPLDDSGMPKDRFSAEMPDATLATLKIQPSEPRDSAVYFCASGNPGQGTEAFFGQGTRLTVV.

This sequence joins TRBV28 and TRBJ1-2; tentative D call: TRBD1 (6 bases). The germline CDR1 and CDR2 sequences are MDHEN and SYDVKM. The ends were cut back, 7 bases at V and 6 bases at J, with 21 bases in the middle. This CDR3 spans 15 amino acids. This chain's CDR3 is CASTSVGGRGHGYTF. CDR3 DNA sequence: TGTGCCAGCACCTCGGTGGGGGGCAGAGGACATGGCTACACCTTC.

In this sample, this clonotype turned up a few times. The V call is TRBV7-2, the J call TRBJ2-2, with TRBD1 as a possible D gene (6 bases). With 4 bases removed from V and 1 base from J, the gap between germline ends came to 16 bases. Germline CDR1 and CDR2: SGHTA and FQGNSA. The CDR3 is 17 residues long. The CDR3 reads CASSSTGTTGNTGELFF. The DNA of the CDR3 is TGTGCCAGCAGCTCGACAGGCACTACTGGGAACACCGGGGAGCTGTTTTTT. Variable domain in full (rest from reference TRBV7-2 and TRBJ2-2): GAGVSQSPSNKVTEKGKDVELRCDPISGHTALYWYRQSLGQGLEFLIYFQGNSAPDKSGLPSDRFSAERTGGSVSTLTIQRTQQEDSAVYLCASSSTGTTGNTGELFFGEGSRLTVL.

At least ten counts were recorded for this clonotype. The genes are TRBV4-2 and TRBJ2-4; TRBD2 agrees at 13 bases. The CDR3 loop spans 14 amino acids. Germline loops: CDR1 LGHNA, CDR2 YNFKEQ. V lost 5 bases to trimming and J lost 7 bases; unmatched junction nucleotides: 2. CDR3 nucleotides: TGTGCCAGCAGCTGGACTAGCGGGAGTAACATTCAGTACTTC. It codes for CASSWTSGSNIQYF.

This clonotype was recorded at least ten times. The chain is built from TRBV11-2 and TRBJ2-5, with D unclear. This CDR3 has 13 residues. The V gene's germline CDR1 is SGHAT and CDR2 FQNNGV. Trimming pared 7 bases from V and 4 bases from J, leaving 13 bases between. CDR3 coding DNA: TGTGCCAGCACCCCGTGGATGGGAGAGACCCAGTACTTC. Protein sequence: CASTPWMGETQYF.

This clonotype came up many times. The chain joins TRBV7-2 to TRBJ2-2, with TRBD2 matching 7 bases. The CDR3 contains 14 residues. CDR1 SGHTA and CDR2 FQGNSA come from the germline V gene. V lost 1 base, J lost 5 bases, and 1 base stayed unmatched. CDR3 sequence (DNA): TGTGCCAGCAGCTTAGTCGGGGGGACCGGGGAGCTGTTTTTT. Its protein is CASSLVGGTGELFF.

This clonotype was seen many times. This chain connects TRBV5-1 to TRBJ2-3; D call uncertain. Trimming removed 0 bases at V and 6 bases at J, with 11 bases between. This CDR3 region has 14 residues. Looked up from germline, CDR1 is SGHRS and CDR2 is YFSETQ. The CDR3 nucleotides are TGCGCCAGCAGCTTGGGAACCGCGTCCGATACGCAGTATTTT. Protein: CASSLGTASDTQYF.